Below are 20 T cell receptor beta chains sequenced from a single sample in a study of CD8 T cells in ankylosing spondylitis (dated by TCRdb to the late 2010s). The library was generated by 5' RACE. TCRdb lists the instrument as Illumina HiSeq 2500. Clones were called with MiXCR by TCRdb after fastp trimmed the public reads at Q25, and only in-frame beta chains were retained. Each CDR3 protein appears once, grouped with its most common genes and DNA. The sample table lists some 140,000 distinct CDR3 sequences, 7.5% to 9.5% of them with a count of one. The leading ten clones occupy approximately 6.8% of the sample. Sequenced material: synovial fluid, either unsorted or a sorted T cell fraction (not recorded which). These receptors came from a male donor with ankylosing spondylitis.

The CDR3 loop is CASSPGLGTGELFF. The CDR3 nucleotides read TGTGCCAGCAGTCCGGGCCTGGGGACCGGGGAGCTGTTTTTT. The genes are TRBV2 and TRBJ2-2; D remains unclear. The CDR3 is 14 amino acids. V gave up 5 bases and J gave up 5 bases, with 12 bases separating them. The V gene's germline CDR1 is SNHLY and CDR2 FYNNEI.

In this sample, this clonotype turned up many times. One junction end does not reproduce the germline sequence, and a read error may be involved. J is TRBJ2-5 and V is TRBV7-7; TRBD2 agrees at 7 bases. This CDR3 spans 14 amino acids. CDR1 and CDR2 (germline): SSHAT, FNYEAQ (reference sequence). CDR3 nucleotides: TGTGCTAGCAGCTTAGGCGGGAGCCTAGAGACCCAGTACTTC. As protein: CASSLGGSLETQYF. The full variable domain, with the rest looked up from reference TRBV7-7 and TRBJ2-5, is GAGVSQSPRYKVTKRGQDVTLRCDPISSHATLYWYQQALGQGPEFLTYFNYEAQPDKSGLPSDRFSAERPEGSISTLTIQRTEQRDSAMYRCASSLGGSLETQYFGPGTRLLVL.

The rearrangement links TRBV20-1 to TRBJ1-4; no firm D call. With 6 bases removed from V and 10 bases from J, the gap between germline ends came to 18 bases. CDR1 is DFQATT, CDR2 SNEGSKA, per germline (reference sequence). There are 13 residues in the CDR3. CDR3 protein: CSALGTERVKLFF. CDR3 DNA: TGCAGTGCCTTGGGAACAGAAAGAGTAAAACTGTTTTTT.

This clonotype was seen more than once but under ten times. The chain has TRBV14 and TRBJ1-2; 8 positions match TRBD1. This CDR3 contains 13 residues. Germline V gene sequence: CDR1 SGHDN, CDR2 FVKESK. Trimming removed 2 bases from V and 7 bases from J; junction bases left unmatched: 3. DNA for the CDR3: TGTGCCAGCAGCCAACAGGGGGCCGGTGGCTACACCTTC. It specifies CASSQQGAGGYTF.

This clonotype showed up many times. The rearrangement links TRBV3-2 to TRBJ2-5; TRBD1 is the table's D call, not checked against the DNA. TRBV3-2 is noted as a pseudogene. The CDR3 sequence is 13 residues long. CDR3 residues: CASAGRSQETQYF. The CDR3 DNA sequence: TGTGCCAGCGCGGGCAGGTCACAAGAGACCCAGTACTTC.

This clonotype was seen ten or more times. The rearrangement joins TRBV7-2 to TRBJ2-6, with D perhaps matching TRBD1 or TRBD2 (6 bases each). With 3 bases removed from V and 4 bases from J, the gap between germline ends came to 16 bases. Germline CDR1 is SGHTA and CDR2 is FQGNSA. This CDR3 comprises 17 residues. The CDR3 DNA follows: TGTGCCAGCAGCTTTCCGGGGGCGCATGCCGGGGCCAACGTCCTGACTTTC. Protein product: CASSFPGAHAGANVLTF.

This clonotype was recorded many times. The J gene is TRBJ2-7, the V gene TRBV7-9; D gene uncertain. The germline V gene encodes CDR1 SEHNR and CDR2 FQNEAQ (reference sequence). This CDR3 region has 14 residues. The germline V and J ends were trimmed by 7 bases and 2 bases, with 15 bases remaining between them. The CDR3 nucleotides read TGTGCCAGCACCTTGGGTACGAAGGCCTACGAGCAGTACTTC. It is translated as CASTLGTKAYEQYF.

This clonotype was recorded at least ten times. The chain uses TRBV11-2 and TRBJ2-7; perhaps TRBD2 as D (5 bases). Trimming removed 3 bases at V and 3 bases at J, with 12 bases between. The CDR3 is 14 amino acids. Germline loops: CDR1 SGHAT, CDR2 FQNNGV. CDR3 DNA sequence: TGTGCCAGCAGCTTGAGGGCCTCAAACTACGAGCAGTACTTC. As protein: CASSLRASNYEQYF.

This clonotype was observed at least ten times. The chain links TRBV7-8 to TRBJ1-4, with D tentatively TRBD1 (6 bases). The ends were cut back, 9 bases at V and 6 bases at J, with 17 bases in the middle. Germline V lookup: CDR1 SGHVS, CDR2 FQNEAQ. This CDR3 is built from 14 residues. CDR3: CASSSRDTHEKLFF. The CDR3 region has the DNA TGTGCCAGTTCCTCCCGGGACACTCATGAAAAACTGTTTTTT. Supplemented by reference TRBV7-8 and TRBJ1-4, the full variable domain reads GAGVSQSPRYKVAKRGQDVALRCDPISGHVSLFWYQQALGQGPEFLTYFQNEAQLDKSGLPSDRFFAERPEGSVSTLKIQRTQQEDSAVYLCASSSRDTHEKLFFGSGTQLSVL.

This clonotype was counted ten times or more. The rearrangement links TRBV5-1 to TRBJ1-1, with D perhaps TRBD1 (5 bases). The germline V gene encodes CDR1 SGHRS and CDR2 YFSETQ. The V end was cut by 0 bases, the J end by 3 bases, with 12 bases between. The length of the CDR3 is 15 residues. In DNA, the CDR3 is TGCGCCAGCAGCTTGGCGGGGGGGGAGGACACTGAAGCTTTCTTT. Translated, it gives CASSLAGGEDTEAFF. The complete variable domain, with remaining parts taken from reference TRBV5-1 and TRBJ1-1, reads KAGVTQTPRYLIKTRGQQVTLSCSPISGHRSVSWYQQTPGQGLQFLFEYFSETQRNKGNFPGRFSGRQFSNSRSEMNVSTLELGDSALYLCASSLAGGEDTEAFFGQGTRLTVV.

This clonotype appeared many times. The chain couples TRBV10-3 to TRBJ1-1, with no clear D. The CDR3 is made up of 14 amino acids. Per the germline V gene, CDR1 is ENHRY and CDR2 is SYGVKD. V shed 10 bases and J shed 2 bases, with 17 bases lying between them. As DNA, the CDR3 is TGTGCCACGACGGACGGGATCACTAACACTGAAGCTTTCTTT. It is translated as CATTDGITNTEAFF.

This clonotype was recorded many times. This chain connects TRBV9 to TRBJ2-1, with 7 bases fitting TRBD1. This CDR3 spans 14 amino acids. Germline V lookup: CDR1 SGDLS, CDR2 YYNGEE. Losses at the gene ends were 6 bases for V and 2 bases for J; bases not matched to a gene: 5. This chain's CDR3 is CASNRGQAYNEQFF. CDR3 nucleotide sequence: TGTGCCAGCAATAGGGGGCAGGCCTACAATGAGCAGTTCTTC.

Many counts were recorded for this clonotype. The chain joins TRBV7-2 to TRBJ2-7, with no clear D. Germline values: CDR1 SGHTA, CDR2 FQGNSA. CDR3 length: 16 residues. V was clipped by 1 base and J by 0 bases, with 13 bases between them. The CDR3, as DNA: TGTGCCAGCAGCTTAGATGGGTTGCGCTTCTCCTACGAGCAGTACTTC. Amino acid sequence: CASSLDGLRFSYEQYF.

This clonotype was picked up many times. The J gene is TRBJ1-3, the V gene TRBV11-2; no reliable D call. V lost 4 bases to trimming and J lost 0 bases, with 16 bases between them. CDR1 is SGHAT, CDR2 FQNNGV, per germline. The CDR3 contains 17 residues. The CDR3, as DNA: TGTGCCAGCAGCTCAACCCACAGTGCCTTCTCTGGAAACACCATATATTTT. Its protein is CASSSTHSAFSGNTIYF.

This clonotype was detected a few times. This chain connects TRBV6-1 to TRBJ2-5; TRBD1 agrees at 9 bases. The CDR3 is 14 amino acids. J gave up 5 bases and V 6 bases, and 7 bases lay outside the gene matches. Germline CDR1 reads MNHNS; CDR2 reads SASEGT. As DNA, the CDR3 is TGTGCCAGCAGACTACAGGGGGCAGGGGAGACCCAGTACTTC. This translates into CASRLQGAGETQYF.

This clonotype appeared many times. The CDR3 sequence: CASSPSSGYGYTF. Written as DNA, the CDR3 is TGTGCCAGCAGCCCCTCCTCGGGCTATGGCTACACCTTC. The rearrangement uses TRBV7-2 and TRBJ1-2; D is unresolved. The V gene lost 5 bases and the J gene lost 4 bases, with 11 bases spanning the gap. Germline loops: CDR1 SGHTA, CDR2 FQGNSA. CDR3 length: 13 amino acids.

This clonotype was seen many times. This chain joins TRBV5-1 and TRBJ2-3; D perhaps matches TRBD1 (8 bases). CDR1 SGHRS and CDR2 YFSETQ come from the germline V gene. The length of the CDR3 is 16 residues. V dropped 4 bases and J dropped 2 bases, with 17 bases sitting between them. The CDR3 region has the DNA TGCGCCAGCAGCGGGGGGGACAGGCTATACACAGATACGCAGTATTTT. This gives the protein CASSGGDRLYTDTQYF.

This clonotype was seen many times. The chain joins TRBV7-9 to TRBJ1-4; 9 bases are shared with TRBD1. V trimming: 5 bases; J trimming: 7 bases; junction bases outside the gene matches: 8. Germline assignment: CDR1 SEHNR and CDR2 FQNEAQ (reference sequence). The CDR3 loop spans 15 amino acids. DNA for the CDR3: TGTGCCAGCAGCCGGACAGGGGACGGGGGTGAAAAACTGTTTTTT. Its translation: CASSRTGDGGEKLFF. Together with reference TRBV7-9 and TRBJ1-4, the CDR3 gives the full variable domain: DTGVSQNPRHKITKRGQNVTFRCDPISEHNRLYWYRQTLGQGPEFLTYFQNEAQLEKSRLLSDRFSAERPKGSFSTLEIQRTEQGDSAMYLCASSRTGDGGEKLFFGSGTQLSVL.

This clonotype was recorded many times. The V gene is TRBV5-1, the J gene TRBJ2-7; 14 positions match TRBD2. The CDR3 spans 16 residues. Looked up from germline, CDR1 is SGHRS and CDR2 is YFSETQ. With V trimmed by 4 bases and J by 3 bases, 6 bases remained unmatched. CDR3 residues: CASSLGLAGGFYEQYF. CDR3 nucleotides: TGCGCCAGCAGCCTCGGACTAGCGGGAGGTTTCTACGAGCAGTACTTC.

The chain links TRBV20-1 to TRBJ2-1; a possible D gene is TRBD1 (5 bases). Trimming removed 6 bases from V and 4 bases from J, with 7 bases in between. CDR3 length: 11 amino acids. Germline V gives CDR1 DFQATT, CDR2 SNEGSKA (reference sequence). The CDR3 is CSADRYNEQFF. The CDR3 region has the DNA TGCAGTGCCGACAGATACAATGAGCAGTTCTTC.